This is a list of T cell receptor beta chains from one sample in a study of OX40 agonist ivuxolimab in advanced cancers. Assay: immunoSEQ multiplex PCR; the TCRdb copy retains only in-frame clones and omits some. Of roughly 50,000 clones in the sample, roughly 88% are singletons; the top ten hold approximately 12%. Sequenced here: CD4+ or CD8+ T cells sorted from blood, sampled in a trial of the OX40 agonist ivuxolimab. All receptors come from an adult with an advanced solid tumor such as melanoma, head and neck, liver or kidney cancer. CDR3s include the opening cysteine and the closing phenylalanine or tryptophan. D genes are given only for firm matches. Clone sizes are given selectively: once, few, many, or a class where the clone is expanded.

NA,TRBJ1-2,TRBV27,NA,CASSLSGRGSLGYTF,TGTGCCAGCAGTTTATCAGGACGGGGATCCCTGGGCTACACCTTC
NA,TRBJ2-1,TRBV6-1,NA,CASSDGLYNEQFF,TGTGCCAGCAGTGACGGACTTTACAATGAGCAGTTCTTC
NA,TRBJ2-2,TRBV4-1,few,CASSQDPEELFF,TGCGCCAGCAGCCAAGATCCCGAGGAGCTGTTTTTT
TRBD1,TRBJ2-7,TRBV7-3,NA,CASSPGQGYEQYF,TGTGCCAGCAGCCCCGGACAGGGCTACGAGCAGTACTTC
NA,TRBJ2-7,TRBV7-2,NA,CASSPNTAFYEQYF,TGTGCCAGCAGCCCCAACACCGCTTTCTACGAGCAGTACTTC
TRBD1,TRBJ2-3,TRBV6-6,few,CASSWTGEGTDTQYF,TGTGCCAGCAGTTGGACAGGGGAGGGCACAGATACGCAGTATTTT
NA,TRBJ2-7,TRBV25-1,NA,CASSVTGLEQYF,TGTGCCAGCAGTGTAACAGGGCTCGAGCAGTACTTC
NA,TRBJ2-1,TRBV6-1,NA,CASSAYEGNEQFF,TGTGCCAGCAGTGCCTATGAGGGAAATGAGCAGTTCTTC
NA,TRBJ1-1,TRBV28,NA,CASSQDTPNTEAFF,TGTGCCAGCAGTCAGGACACCCCGAACACTGAAGCTTTCTTT
TRBD1,TRBJ1-1,TRBV11-2,once,CASSFPRTGVTEAFF,TGTGCCAGCAGCTTTCCCCGGACAGGGGTCACTGAAGCTTTCTTT
NA,TRBJ2-1,TRBV6-5,NA,CASSSTPDRYNEQFF,TGTGCCAGCAGTTCAACCCCCGACAGATACAATGAGCAGTTCTTC
NA,TRBJ1-1,TRBV30,few,CAWSPEAFF,TGTGCCTGGAGTCCTGAAGCTTTCTTT
TRBD2,TRBJ2-1,TRBV27,NA,CASSTREGKYNEQFF,TGTGCCAGCAGTACGAGGGAGGGAAAATACAATGAGCAGTTCTTC
NA,TRBJ2-5,TRBV27,NA,CASSLGSRETQYF,TGTGCCAGCAGTTTAGGTTCTAGAGAGACCCAGTACTTC
NA,TRBJ2-7,TRBV15,NA,CATSSRQTYEQYF,TGTGCCACCAGCAGTAGACAGACCTACGAGCAGTACTTC
TRBD2,TRBJ2-7,TRBV7-2,NA,CASSLGGGSSYEQYF,TGTGCCAGCAGCCTCGGCGGGGGAAGCTCCTACGAGCAGTACTTC
NA,TRBJ2-3,TRBV19,NA,CASSFRLGVGTDTQYF,TGTGCCAGTAGTTTTCGTTTAGGGGTGGGCACAGATACGCAGTATTTT
NA,TRBJ1-1,TRBV4-1,NA,CASSQDPGQNTEAFF,TGCGCCAGCAGCCAAGACCCCGGCCAGAACACTGAAGCTTTCTTT
NA,TRBJ2-4,TRBV27,NA,CASSPWTLAKNIQYF,TGTGCCAGCAGCCCATGGACTTTAGCCAAAAACATTCAGTACTTC
NA,TRBJ2-2,TRBV6-1,NA,CASSSGGELFF,TGTGCCAGCAGTTCCGGCGGGGAGCTGTTTTTT
NA,TRBJ2-7,TRBV30,NA,CAWSVGTDEQYF,TGTGCCTGGAGTGTGGGGACCGACGAGCAGTACTTC
NA,TRBJ1-6,TRBV6-6,NA,CASGLGQGSPLHF,TGTGCCAGCGGTTTGGGCCAGGGATCACCCCTCCACTTT
TRBD2,TRBJ2-3,TRBV12-5,NA,CASGSTNLAGGTDTQYF,TGTGCTAGTGGTTCGACTAACCTAGCGGGGGGCACAGATACGCAGTATTTT
NA,TRBJ1-1,TRBV2,few,CASSEVRGEAFF,TGTGCCAGCAGTGAAGTCAGGGGAGAAGCTTTCTTT
TRBD1,TRBJ1-1,TRBV28,NA,CASTQMEDRENTEAFF,TGTGCCAGCACCCAGATGGAGGACAGGGAGAACACTGAAGCTTTCTTT